These T cell receptor beta chains were read from a single sample in a study of T cell responses to AZD1222 COVID-19 vaccine. Method: immunoSEQ multiplex PCR; TCRdb's copy keeps in-frame clones and lacks some. The data hold about 150,000 clones, with 80% to 95% observed a single time. Here the sequenced sample was peripheral blood, taken on day 0 of AZD1222 vaccination. These receptors were obtained from an adult in good health. Each CDR3 is given with its conserved first and last residue. D genes are given only for firm matches. Where a row states a size, it is once, few, many or the class of an expanded clone; other rows omit it.

j_call	cdr3_length	clone_size	v_call	d_call	cdr3_aa	cdr3_nt
TRBJ1-1	12	-	TRBV7-9	-	CASGRGGTEAFF	TGTGCCAGCGGGAGGGGAGGGACTGAAGCTTTCTTT
TRBJ1-2	20	-	TRBV3-1/TRBV3-2	TRBD1	CASSHRKVGGWVPSNYGYTF	TGTGCCAGCAGCCACCGGAAAGTAGGGGGCTGGGTGCCATCTAACTATGGCTACACCTTC
TRBJ2-5	13	few	TRBV28	-	CASSFRGSETQYF	TGTGCCAGCAGTTTCAGGGGATCGGAGACCCAGTACTTC
TRBJ2-1	14	-	TRBV3-1/TRBV3-2	-	CASSPESVRNEQFF	TGTGCCAGCAGCCCGGAATCGGTCCGGAATGAGCAGTTCTTC
TRBJ2-6	12	-	TRBV12-3/TRBV12-4	-	CASTVGANVLTF	TGTGCCAGCACCGTCGGGGCCAACGTCCTGACTTTC
TRBJ2-3	15	-	TRBV7-3	-	CASSLGGSLADTQYF	TGTGCCAGCAGCTTAGGAGGGAGCCTCGCAGATACGCAGTATTTT
TRBJ2-7	13	few	TRBV7-9	-	CASSPRQAYEQYF	TGTGCCAGCAGCCCGAGACAGGCCTACGAGCAGTACTTC
TRBJ2-5	15	-	TRBV25-1	TRBD2	CASSERGSGLETQYF	TGTGCCAGCAGTGAAAGGGGTAGCGGGTTGGAGACCCAGTACTTC
TRBJ1-6	15	-	TRBV5-6	TRBD1	CASSHNRGKNSPLHF	TGTGCCAGCAGTCACAACAGGGGAAAGAATTCACCCCTCCACTTT
TRBJ1-5	15	once	TRBV19	-	CASSGGQRGNQPQHF	TGTGCCAGTAGCGGGGGGCAGAGGGGGAATCAGCCCCAGCATTTT
TRBJ2-5	16	-	TRBV5-8	-	CASSSGDRSAEETQYF	TGTGCCAGCAGCAGCGGGGACAGGTCGGCGGAAGAGACCCAGTACTTC
TRBJ2-1	10	-	TRBV27	-	CASPFNEQFF	TGTGCCAGCCCTTTCAATGAGCAGTTCTTC
TRBJ1-6	14	-	TRBV14	-	CASSQEKGASPLHF	TGTGCCAGCAGCCAAGAAAAAGGGGCTTCACCCCTCCACTTT
TRBJ2-2	17	-	TRBV7-3	-	CASSLDMDSARTGELFF	TGTGCCAGCAGCTTAGATATGGACAGTGCGAGGACCGGGGAGCTGTTTTTT
TRBJ2-3	15	few	TRBV5-1	TRBD1	CASSPSTGPKDTQYF	TGCGCCAGCAGCCCCTCGACAGGGCCTAAGGATACGCAGTATTTT
TRBJ2-5	12	-	TRBV5-4	-	CASSQPRETQYF	TGTGCCAGCAGCCAGCCTCGGGAGACCCAGTACTTC
TRBJ1-1	13	-	TRBV29-1	-	CSVAKGFNTEAFF	TGCAGCGTTGCAAAGGGGTTCAACACTGAAGCTTTCTTT
TRBJ2-5	14	few	TRBV19	TRBD1	CASSSPTGVETQYF	TGTGCCAGTAGTTCCCCGACAGGGGTAGAGACCCAGTACTTC
TRBJ2-7	16	-	TRBV2	TRBD2	CASSETWTSGSREQYF	TGTGCCAGCAGTGAAACCTGGACTAGCGGGAGTAGGGAGCAGTACTTC
TRBJ1-2	14	-	TRBV28	TRBD1	CASSMGQATYGYTF	TGTGCCAGCAGTATGGGACAGGCTACCTATGGCTACACCTTC
TRBJ2-7	11	once	TRBV6-5	-	CASSQDVEQYF	TGTGCCAGCAGCCAGGACGTCGAGCAGTACTTC
TRBJ2-7	16	-	TRBV29-1	TRBD1	CSVEETGGVSSYEQYF	TGCAGCGTTGAAGAGACAGGGGGCGTGAGTTCCTACGAGCAGTACTTC
TRBJ2-1	16	-	TRBV19	-	CASKGAGLGPNNEQFF	TGTGCCAGTAAGGGGGCGGGACTAGGACCTAACAATGAGCAGTTCTTC
TRBJ2-2	16	-	TRBV10-3	TRBD1	CAISDVPGGVTGELFF	TGTGCCATCAGTGACGTCCCAGGGGGTGTCACCGGGGAGCTGTTTTTT
TRBJ2-7	12	once	TRBV28	-	CASSIGAIEQYF	TGTGCCAGCAGCATAGGGGCTATTGAGCAGTACTTC
TRBJ2-7	14	-	TRBV9	TRBD2	CASSGRGGTHEQYF	TGTGCCAGCAGCGGCCGGGGGGGCACCCACGAGCAGTACTTC
TRBJ2-3	15	-	TRBV5-8	TRBD2	CASSSAGGGTDTQYF	TGTGCCAGCAGCTCAGCGGGAGGGGGCACAGATACGCAGTATTTT
TRBJ2-3	11	-	TRBV30	-	CAWQVSDTQYF	TGTGCCTGGCAGGTGTCAGATACGCAGTATTTT
TRBJ1-4	18	few	TRBV14	-	CASSHKGPMGAANEKLFF	TGTGCCAGCAGCCATAAGGGACCGATGGGTGCCGCTAATGAAAAACTGTTTTTT
TRBJ1-5	15	once	TRBV4-1	-	CASSQEITVFQPQHF	TGCGCCAGCAGCCAAGAAATAACGGTCTTTCAGCCCCAGCATTTT
TRBJ1-2	14	-	TRBV18	TRBD1	CASSPWGQGNGYTF	TGTGCCAGCTCACCATGGGGACAGGGTAATGGCTACACCTTC
TRBJ1-1	13	-	TRBV15	-	CATSDLGVNEAFF	TGTGCCACCAGCGATCTCGGGGTTAATGAAGCTTTCTTT
TRBJ1-5	13	-	TRBV6-1	-	CASSTSGTQPQHF	TGTGCCAGCAGCACATCGGGGACTCAGCCCCAGCATTTT
TRBJ2-7	17	-	TRBV11-2	TRBD2	CASSPWGVSSGAYEQYF	TGTGCCAGCAGCCCCTGGGGCGTTTCTAGCGGGGCCTACGAGCAGTACTTC
TRBJ1-3	16	-	TRBV30	-	CAWISLGQSSGNTIYF	TGTGCCTGGATATCCCTAGGCCAAAGCTCTGGAAACACCATATATTTT